This T cell receptor (beta chain) comes out of a study of shared clonotypes between healthy human individuals. An approximately 180 ng quantity of DNA, some 30,000 T cell genomes, went into the sorted-subset replicate PCRs. Per the original data handling: Without quality scores, immunoSEQ junctional reads could not be filtered like full-length reads. TCRdb keeps only in-frame clones here, not all; method: immunoSEQ multiplex PCR. That table gives V, J and clone size, and the DNA gave D and trimming. The table has some 1 million clones, approximately 72% seen once; the top ten hold around 1.5%. The CDR3 length is 17 residues. Germline V CDR1 and CDR2: SGHAT, FQNNGV. V was shortened by 7 bases and J by 1 base, with 22 bases between the two germline ends. This clone appeared a few times. The antigen remains unidentified. Whole-study results and caveats: Relative to memory subsets, naive subsets generally showed larger estimated richness. Investigators collected only blood, and repertoires in tissues likely differ.

The TCR originated in a man aged 18 to 29 in good health. The J gene is TRBJ1-1, the V gene TRBV11-2; D may be TRBD1 (6 bases). The sample consisted of memory CD4+ T cells sorted from blood. As to subset: CD45RA-negative fraction. The CDR3 region has the DNA TGTGCCAGCAACGTAGACCTGATGCAGGGGTGGAACACTGAAGCTTTCTTT. It encodes CASNVDLMQGWNTEAFF.